This T cell receptor beta chain emerged from a study of T cell repertoires in cytomegalovirus infection. TCRdb passed the reads through MiXCR, listing each CDR3 protein once. Found here are about 150,000 distinct CDR3 sequences, roughly a quarter of them singletons; the top ten hold roughly 9.8%. Germline assignment: CDR1 MDHEN and CDR2 SYDVKM. The CDR3 sequence is 17 residues long. Trimming took off 5 bases at V and 0 bases at J, with 18 bases between the two ends. Of note for this clonotype: Its antigen is not identified.

Study results and caveats: Public TCR beta family frequency separated CMV-and-HLA carriers, including in an independent cohort. Dominating the ex vivo response were TCR beta clonotypes that were CMV-specific and HLA-C-restricted.

The sequence derives from a human donor in good health (CMV status not recorded). Some clones in this sample may be carry-over from other donors' samples. This chain links TRBV28 with TRBJ2-3; TRBD1 is a possible D gene (6 bases). The material sequenced was PBMCs. The CDR3: CASSQSSGAPSTDTQYF. The CDR3 DNA is TGTGCCAGCAGTCAAAGCTCAGGGGCACCCAGCACAGATACGCAGTATTTT.